The 8 T cell receptor beta chains reported below all come from one sample, sequenced in a study of vaccination effects on CD4 cells after COVID-19. Sequencing was performed with immunoSEQ multiplex PCR; in TCRdb, only in-frame clones are kept and a portion is missing. Altogether roughly 53,000 clones are present, 60% to 80% being singletons, with the ten largest covering 5.5% to 7%. After expansion with viral peptide pools in the ViraFEST assay, antigen-specific CD4+ T cells were sequenced. Between days 9 and 10 of culture, CD4+ T cells were separated out. Nucleocapsid antibody tests were negative, and the vaccine recipients had no prior SARS-CoV-2 infection. The antigens for these receptors are not known. The material sequenced was CD4+ T cells from PBMCs cultured with HCoV-OC43 spike peptides, taken before COVID-19 vaccination. Subset here: HCoV-OC43 spike overlapping peptide pool stimulation. Receptors were obtained from a human donor who received a COVID-19 vaccine.

This rearrangement joins TRBV2 to TRBJ1-2; 11 positions match TRBD1. V was clipped by 5 bases and J by 4 bases; unmatched bases: 3. In germline, CDR1 is SNHLY, CDR2 FYNNEI. There are 14 residues in the CDR3. CDR3 loop: CASSYGQGAYGYTF. CDR3 DNA: TGTGCCAGCAGTTACGGACAGGGGGCCTATGGCTACACCTTC.

The rearrangement links TRBV5-4 to TRBJ2-5; TRBD2 agrees at 9 bases. Germline V CDR1 and CDR2: SGHNT, YYREEE (reference sequence). V lost 0 bases, J lost 2 bases, and 5 bases stayed unmatched. This CDR3 comprises 16 residues. CDR3 residues: CASSLERGALQETQYF. CDR3 coding DNA: TGTGCCAGCAGCTTGGAGCGGGGGGCATTGCAAGAGACCCAGTACTTC.

This clone was seen a few times. The genes are TRBV5-1 and TRBJ2-7; D gene ambiguous. The CDR3 is 14 residues long. Per germline, CDR1 SGHRS and CDR2 YFSETQ. V was cut by 3 bases and J by 6 bases, with 16 bases left in between. The CDR3 spells CASSSYPDGPEQYV. DNA for the CDR3: TGCGCCAGCAGCTCCTATCCGGACGGACCCGAGCAGTACGTC.

In this sample, this clone turned up once. The chain is built from TRBV6-5 and TRBJ2-5; D uncertain. This CDR3 region has 14 residues. The V gene's germline CDR1 is MNHEY and CDR2 SVGAGI. With 2 bases removed from V and 2 bases from J, the gap between germline ends came to 9 bases. The CDR3, as DNA: TGTGCCAGCAGTTACGTAACTACTCAAGAGACCCAGTACTTC. This gives the protein CASSYVTTQETQYF.

The chain recombines TRBV5-4 with TRBJ2-7; possibly TRBD1 for D (6 bases). The CDR3 consists of 13 residues. The germline gives CDR1 SGHNT, CDR2 YYREEE (reference sequence). Deletions cut 2 bases from V and 0 bases from J, with 6 bases between. CDR3 amino acids: CASSLQGSYEQYV. CDR3 nucleotides: TGTGCCAGCAGCTTACAGGGCTCCTACGAGCAGTACGTC.

The chain's CDR3 is CASSLGGGGNSPLHF. The CDR3 bases are TGTGCCAGCAGCCTTGGGGGCGGGGGTAATTCACCCCTCCACTTT. The chain joins TRBV3-1 (or the pseudogene TRBV3-2) to TRBJ1-6, with D maybe TRBD1 (6 bases). Germline CDR1 and CDR2: LGHDT and YNNKEL (reference sequence). The V gene lost 4 bases and the J gene lost 6 bases, with 13 bases spanning the gap. The CDR3 covers 15 residues.

V is TRBV6-4 and J is TRBJ2-1; no clear D gene. This CDR3 region has 15 residues. Germline V gene sequence: CDR1 MRHNA, CDR2 SNTAGT. Trimming left V 2 bases short and J 7 bases short, with 15 bases between. CDR3 nucleotide sequence: TGTGCCAGCAGTGACCCTGGGCAAAGCTTTAATGAGCAGTTCTTC. It yields the protein CASSDPGQSFNEQFF.

The rearrangement joins TRBV29-1 to TRBJ2-3; D perhaps matches TRBD1 (6 bases). Trimming shortened V by 3 bases and J by 3 bases, and 7 bases separated the two germline ends. Germline-derived CDR1 and CDR2 are SQVTM and ANQGSEA. This CDR3 has 12 amino acids. The CDR3 sequence is CSVEDSTDTQYF. In nucleotides, the CDR3 is TGCAGCGTTGAGGACAGTACAGATACGCAGTATTTT.